A selection of T cell receptor beta chains follows, all from one sample in a study of blood T cell repertoires in COVID-19. Sequencing was performed with immunoSEQ multiplex PCR; in TCRdb, only in-frame clones are kept and a portion is missing. The sample lists about 80,000 clones; 84% were seen once. The sample was peripheral blood. The receptors originated from a man aged 50-59 years with acute or convalescent COVID-19. Each CDR3 is given with its conserved first and last residue. Fields, in order: V gene, J gene, clone size, D gene, CDR3 DNA, CDR3 protein. The D gene is left open where the match is weak. Rows give clone size only sometimes, using once, few, many, or a class for an expanded clone.

TRBV7-3	TRBJ2-7	once	TRBD1	TGTGCCAGCAGCTTAACCGGGACAGGAGCCTACGAGCAGTACTTC	CASSLTGTGAYEQYF
TRBV19	TRBJ1-4	.	.	TGTGCCAGTAGTAAAGCAGGGGAAAAACTGTTTTTT	CASSKAGEKLFF
TRBV14	TRBJ2-5	once	TRBD2	TGTGCCAGCAGCCAAGATATTTCGGGGGGGCAAGAGACCCAGTACTTC	CASSQDISGGQETQYF
TRBV4-1	TRBJ2-4	.	TRBD2	TGCGCCAGCAGCCAAGTCTGGCGGGGGGAAAACATTCAGTACTTC	CASSQVWRGENIQYF
TRBV7-9	TRBJ2-7	once	TRBD1	TGTGCCAGCAGCTTTATAGGGACAGAAAAATCCTACGAGCAGTACTTC	CASSFIGTEKSYEQYF
TRBV12-3/TRBV12-4	TRBJ1-1	.	.	TGTGCCAGCAGCCTACAGGTGTACACTGAAGCTTTCTTT	CASSLQVYTEAFF
TRBV6-2/TRBV6-3	TRBJ2-3	few	.	TGTGCCAGCAGTTCGGAGGGAGAGGGCACAGATACGCAGTATTTT	CASSSEGEGTDTQYF
TRBV6-5	TRBJ1-4	once	.	TGTGCCACCATGCGTACAGTGGGTGTAGGAGAAAAACTGTTTTTT	CATMRTVGVGEKLFF
TRBV5-6	TRBJ1-2	.	.	TGTGCCAGCAGCAGCGGGCCTACAGTCGGCTATGGCTACACCTTC	CASSSGPTVGYGYTF
TRBV7-8	TRBJ1-3	.	.	TGTGCCAGCAGCTTAGGGCCTAGCTCTGGAAACACCATATATTTT	CASSLGPSSGNTIYF
TRBV9	TRBJ2-7	.	.	TGTGCCAGCAGCCCATTCGGGGGGCCCGAGCAGTACTTC	CASSPFGGPEQYF
TRBV6-5	TRBJ2-3	.	.	TGTGCCAGCAGAGGACAGAGTACAGATACGCAGTATTTT	CASRGQSTDTQYF
TRBV30	TRBJ1-2	.	TRBD1	TGTGCCTGGAGTGTTAACAGGGGGCGCGTCCATGGCTACACCTTC	CAWSVNRGRVHGYTF
TRBV5-8	TRBJ2-7	.	TRBD1	TGTGCCAGCAGCCGTTACGGGACAGGAAGCTCCTACGAGCAGTACTTC	CASSRYGTGSSYEQYF
TRBV18	TRBJ2-1	.	TRBD2	TGTGCCAGCTCACCAAGGGGAGGGAGGCCAAGCTCCTACAATGAGCAGTTCTTC	CASSPRGGRPSSYNEQFF
TRBV19	TRBJ2-5	.	TRBD1	TGTGCCAGTAGTCCCCGGACAGGGGGGTTAGGGACCCAGTACTTC	CASSPRTGGLGTQYF
TRBV11-2	TRBJ1-2	once	TRBD1	TGTGCCAGCAGCGACCCGACAGGGGGCGCGAGAAATTTAGGCTACACCTTC	CASSDPTGGARNLGYTF
TRBV7-2	TRBJ2-4	.	TRBD2	TGTGCCAGCAGCTCGGGACTAGCGGGGGTGGGCAAAAACATTCAGTACTTC	CASSSGLAGVGKNIQYF
TRBV3-1/TRBV3-2	TRBJ2-7	once	TRBD1	TGTGCCAGCAGCCAAGTGGCAGGGGGCTCCGAGCAGTACTTC	CASSQVAGGSEQYF
TRBV3-1/TRBV3-2	TRBJ1-2	.	.	TGTGCCAGCAGCCCAGCGACAGCTAACTATGGCTACACCTTC	CASSPATANYGYTF
TRBV11-2	TRBJ2-7	.	TRBD2	TGTGCCAGCAGAGAATCCGGGACTAGCGGGAGATACGAGCAGTACTTC	CASRESGTSGRYEQYF
TRBV3-1/TRBV3-2	TRBJ2-7	.	TRBD2	TGTGCCAGCAGCCGCGGGGCTAGCGGGAGACAAGGTTACGAGCAGTACTTC	CASSRGASGRQGYEQYF
TRBV19	TRBJ2-3	.	TRBD2	TGTGCCAGTAGTACGTATAGCGGGAGGCCCGCAGATACGCAGTATTTT	CASSTYSGRPADTQYF
TRBV3-1/TRBV3-2	TRBJ2-5	.	TRBD2	TGTGCCAGCAGCTCAATGATAGCGGGGGCGTACCAAGAGACCCAGTACTTC	CASSSMIAGAYQETQYF
TRBV5-5	TRBJ2-1	.	TRBD1	TGTGCCAGCAGCCCGGGACAGGGGACGTACAATGAGCAGTTCTTC	CASSPGQGTYNEQFF
TRBV6-5	TRBJ2-5	.	TRBD1	TGTGCCAGCAGTTTCCAGGGGGCAGAAGAGACCCAGTACTTC	CASSFQGAEETQYF
TRBV19	TRBJ1-4	.	TRBD1	TGTGCCAGTAAGGACAGGGCGAGTGGGTTAGGAACTAATGAAAAACTGTTTTTT	CASKDRASGLGTNEKLFF
TRBV19	TRBJ1-1	.	.	TGTGCCAGTAAACATGGGAACACTGAAGCTTTCTTT	CASKHGNTEAFF
TRBV6-2/TRBV6-3	TRBJ2-1	.	TRBD2	TGTGCCAGCAGCCGAAACCCTAGCGGGGGGCTTTACAATGAGCAGTTCTTC	CASSRNPSGGLYNEQFF
TRBV6-6	TRBJ2-7	.	TRBD1	TGTGCCAGCTCGGGACAGGGGACCTACGAGCAGTACTTC	CASSGQGTYEQYF
TRBV6-5	TRBJ2-1	once	TRBD2	TGTGCCAGCAGTTACTCGAGAGCGGGAGGGCCTATTGAGCAGTTCTTC	CASSYSRAGGPIEQFF
TRBV2	TRBJ2-5	.	.	TGTGCCAGCAGTGTTGGAGTCTGGGAGACCCAGTACTTC	CASSVGVWETQYF
TRBV19	TRBJ1-5	.	TRBD1	TGTGCCAGTAGTATCCTGACAGGGGGAAAATTTCAGCCCCAGCATTTT	CASSILTGGKFQPQHF
TRBV2	TRBJ2-2	.	.	TGTGCCAGCACCTGGGGGGAGAACACCGGGGAGCTGTTTTTT	CASTWGENTGELFF
TRBV6-2/TRBV6-3	TRBJ1-5	.	.	TGTGCCAGCAGTCACGGGGGGGTTCAGCATTTT	CASSHGGVQHF
TRBV4-1	TRBJ2-1	.	.	TGCGCCAGCAGCCCTTCGGGGGACCCTTACAATGAGCAGTTCTTC	CASSPSGDPYNEQFF
TRBV6-2/TRBV6-3	TRBJ1-2	.	.	TGTGCCAGCAGTCGGGACTCTAACTATGGCTACACCTTC	CASSRDSNYGYTF
TRBV4-1	TRBJ2-2	.	.	TGCGCCAGCAGCCAAAGACTGACAGGAGCTAACACCGGGGAGCTGTTTTTT	CASSQRLTGANTGELFF
TRBV9	TRBJ2-5	.	TRBD2	TGTGCCAGCAGCGTAGGCGGGAGGGGACAAGAGACCCAGTACTTC	CASSVGGRGQETQYF
TRBV6-5	TRBJ2-1	.	.	TGTGCCAGCAGTTCCATGTACAATGAGCAGTTCTTC	CASSSMYNEQFF
TRBV14	TRBJ2-3	.	TRBD2	TGTGCCAGCAGCCAAGGGTGGGCGGGGGGCACCACAGATACGCAGTATTTT	CASSQGWAGGTTDTQYF